Included here is one T cell receptor (beta chain) sequence, with context. Its specificity is not known. Naive CD8 isolation took CD45RO-negative cells positively selected for CCR7 and excluded terminally differentiated effector memory CD45RA+ cells. The data are from a study of shared clonotypes between healthy human individuals. Only in-frame clones appear in the TCRdb table, and some are missing; sequencing was by immunoSEQ multiplex PCR. The sample carries roughly 2.1 million clones, around 93% recorded once. Germline assignment: CDR1 SGDLS and CDR2 YYNGEE. The CDR3 sequence is 16 residues long. V was pared by 7 bases and J by 4 bases, with 20 bases between. General observations from the study: Against clonotypes common to all four donors, non-shared ones had lower generation probabilities. Only blood samples were collected, and tissue repertoires likely differ. Rarefaction gave evidence that sorted-subset sequencing remained incomplete despite large depth.

The genes are TRBV9 and TRBJ2-2; no clear D. This clonotype originated in a man in his late teens or twenties in good health. Some clones in this sample may be carry-over from other donors' samples. The sample comprised naive CD8+ T cells from PBMCs. CDR3 in DNA: TGTGCCAGCTCCCCGGAAACCCGATCAGGCACCGGGGAGCTGTTTTTT. Protein sequence: CASSPETRSGTGELFF.